A single sample gave rise to the 21 T cell receptor beta chains below, sequenced in a study of blood T cell repertoires in COVID-19. Profiled with immunoSEQ multiplex PCR; TCRdb holds only in-frame clones, not every one. The sample lists fewer than 90,000 clones; nearly 95% were seen once. Source material: peripheral blood. These receptors were taken from a human donor with active COVID-19. The donor label of this sample is uncertain.

This rearrangement joins TRBV9 to TRBJ2-3; 9 bases agree with TRBD2. V was pared by 3 bases and J by 2 bases, with 7 bases of the junction left unmatched. The CDR3 covers 16 residues. CDR1 and CDR2 from the germline V gene are SGDLS and YYNGEE. CDR3 nucleotide sequence: TGTGCCAGCAGCGGGAACCCTAGCGGGACCACAGATACGCAGTATTTT. Its protein product is CASSGNPSGTTDTQYF.

The J gene is TRBJ2-5, the V gene TRBV20-1, with 8 bases fitting TRBD1. This CDR3 comprises 15 residues. CDR1 is DFQATT, CDR2 SNEGSKA, per germline (reference sequence). Trimming took 3 bases from V and 2 from J; bases not matched to a gene: 8. As DNA, the CDR3 is TGCAGTGCTAGTTCCCTGACAGGGGCACAAGAGACCCAGTACTTC. This translates into CSASSLTGAQETQYF.

V gene TRBV15 combines with J gene TRBJ1-6, with D unclear. V was pared by 4 bases and J by 5 bases, with 9 bases between. The CDR3 runs to 14 residues. Germline CDR1 and CDR2: LNHNV and YYDKDF (reference sequence). The CDR3: CATSITVNNSPLHF. CDR3 DNA sequence: TGTGCCACCAGCATAACAGTTAATAATTCACCCCTCCACTTT. Supplemented by reference TRBV15 and TRBJ1-6, the full variable domain reads DAMVIQNPRYQVTQFGKPVTLSCSQTLNHNVMYWYQQKSSQAPKLLFHYYDKDFNNEADTPDNFQSRRPNTSFCFLDIRSPGLGDTAMYLCATSITVNNSPLHFGNGTRLTVT.

The chain joins TRBV6-6 to TRBJ1-1; D not certain. From germline, CDR1 is MNHNY and CDR2 SVGAGI (reference sequence). CDR3 size: 12 residues. The V and J ends lost 0 bases and 7 bases respectively, with 6 bases between them. The DNA of the CDR3 is TGTGCCAGCAGTTACTCCCGCGGTGAAGCTTTCTTT. This encodes CASSYSRGEAFF.

This chain uses TRBV2 with TRBJ1-4, with D possibly TRBD1 on 5 matching bases. Trimming cost V 4 bases and J 7 bases, with 13 bases left between them. The CDR3 consists of 14 residues. Germline assignment: CDR1 SNHLY and CDR2 FYNNEI. In DNA form, the CDR3 reads TGTGCCAGCAGTGCGCAGGGTGTCGGTGAAAAACTGTTTTTT. Translation: CASSAQGVGEKLFF.

The chain couples TRBV3-1 (or the pseudogene TRBV3-2) to TRBJ2-7, with a tentative D call TRBD1 (6 bases). Germline V gene lookup returns CDR1 LGHDT and CDR2 YNNKEL (reference sequence). Trimming left V 5 bases short and J 5 bases short, with 22 bases between. The CDR3 length is 16 residues. For the CDR3, the DNA is TGTGCCAGCAGCGCAACGGATGGGGGCAGGGCCCACGAGCAGTACTTC. Translating it yields CASSATDGGRAHEQYF.

The genes are TRBV20-1 and TRBJ2-1; weak D call: TRBD2 (6 bases). The ends were cut back, 3 bases at V and 7 bases at J, with 22 bases in the middle. The CDR3 has 16 residues. Germline V gene lookup returns CDR1 DFQATT and CDR2 SNEGSKA (reference sequence). CDR3 DNA: TGCAGTGCTAGTGGGGGAGGTAGGGGTAGGTCGAATGAGCAGTTCTTC. Protein sequence: CSASGGGRGRSNEQFF.

The chain carries TRBV7-9 and TRBJ2-5; 13 nucleotides match TRBD2. From germline, CDR1 is SEHNR and CDR2 FQNEAQ (reference sequence). Trimming cost V 4 bases and J 5 bases; bases outside gene matches: 7. This CDR3 is 16 amino acids long. The CDR3 DNA reads TGTGCCAGCAGCTCACTAGCGGGAGGGCCCTCTGAGACCCAGTACTTC. Its protein product is CASSSLAGGPSETQYF.

DNA for the CDR3: TGCGCCAGCAGTGAGTCACAGGTACTAGCCAAAAACATTCAGTACTTC. Translating gives CASSESQVLAKNIQYF. The chain uses TRBV10-1 and TRBJ2-4; possible D gene TRBD1, 5 bases. The germline V and J ends were trimmed by 0 bases and 0 bases, with 9 bases remaining between them. CDR1 and CDR2 from the germline V gene are WNHNN and SYGVQD (reference sequence). The CDR3 spans 16 residues.

This CDR3 reads CASSQTGGREQFF. As DNA, the CDR3 is TGTGCCAGCAGCCAAACAGGGGGTCGGGAGCAGTTCTTC. The chain uses TRBV14 and TRBJ2-1, with 8 bases that match TRBD1. Germline V gene sequence: CDR1 SGHDN, CDR2 FVKESK. J gave up 10 bases and V 2 bases, and 4 bases lay outside the gene matches. The CDR3 loop spans 13 amino acids. Full variable domain (missing parts from reference TRBV14 and TRBJ2-1): EAGVTQFPSHSVIEKGQTVTLRCDPISGHDNLYWYRRVMGKEIKFLLHFVKESKQDESGMPNNRFLAERTGGTYSTLKVQPAELEDSGVYFCASSQTGGREQFFGPGTRLTVL.

This clone came up once. This chain connects TRBV6-5 to TRBJ1-5; D is undetermined. Trimming took 9 bases from V and 5 from J, leaving 20 bases between them. Germline V gives CDR1 MNHEY, CDR2 SVGAGI. There are 15 residues in the CDR3. CDR3 residues: CASPSWARDDQPQHF. DNA of the CDR3: TGTGCCAGTCCTTCGTGGGCACGGGATGATCAGCCCCAGCATTTT.

J is TRBJ1-1 and V is TRBV11-3, with TRBD1 matching 7 bases. The V and J ends lost 5 bases and 0 bases, in that order; junction bases with no gene match: 3. CDR1 is SGHNT, CDR2 YENEEA, per germline. This CDR3 is 14 amino acids long. CDR3 sequence: CASSEDRVNTEAFF. CDR3 DNA: TGTGCCAGCAGCGAAGACAGGGTGAACACTGAAGCTTTCTTT.

V is TRBV5-6 and J is TRBJ2-7; D gene uncertain. The V gene lost 0 bases and the J gene lost 6 bases, with 19 bases spanning the gap. Germline V gene lookup returns CDR1 SGHDT and CDR2 YYEEEE. The CDR3 loop spans 16 amino acids. CDR3 coding DNA: TGTGCCAGCAGCTTGGGGTTCGGAGATCCCCAATCCGAGCAGTACTTC. It is translated as CASSLGFGDPQSEQYF.

This chain joins TRBV28 and TRBJ2-1; the match to TRBD2 covers 8 bases. Germline CDR1 MDHEN, CDR2 SYDVKM. With V trimmed by 2 bases and J by 5 bases, 8 bases remained unmatched. The CDR3 runs to 16 residues. CDR3 amino acids: CASSLLGGGPDNEQFF. The CDR3, as DNA: TGTGCCAGCAGTTTACTCGGCGGGGGGCCTGACAATGAGCAGTTCTTC.

The V and J genes are TRBV6-4 and TRBJ2-3; the match to TRBD2 covers 10 bases. The CDR3 covers 14 residues. The trim removed 4 bases at V and 9 bases at J, leaving 7 bases unmatched. Per the germline V gene, CDR1 is MRHNA and CDR2 is SNTAGT. The CDR3 reads CASSGASGGATQYF. In DNA, the CDR3 is TGTGCCAGCAGTGGGGCTAGCGGGGGTGCGACGCAGTATTTT.

The chain employs TRBV5-6 and TRBJ1-3; D gene ambiguous. V lost 0 bases and J 8 bases, leaving 6 bases between the germline ends. Germline V gene lookup returns CDR1 SGHDT and CDR2 YYEEEE. The CDR3 extends over 12 amino acids. The CDR3 nucleotides read TGTGCCAGCAGCTTGGTCGGGGACACCATATATTTT. This translates into CASSLVGDTIYF.

V is TRBV12-3 or TRBV12-4 and J is TRBJ2-2; D gene ambiguous. The CDR3 is made up of 13 amino acids. With 5 bases removed from V and 7 bases from J, the gap between germline ends came to 11 bases. The CDR3 sequence is CASSPQPYGELFF. The CDR3 DNA sequence: TGTGCCAGCAGTCCCCAACCCTACGGGGAGCTGTTTTTT.

V usage is TRBV3-1 (or the pseudogene TRBV3-2) and J usage is TRBJ2-7; 8 nucleotides match TRBD1. The trim removed 1 base at V and 1 base at J, leaving 3 bases unmatched. This CDR3 has 15 amino acids. CDR1 is LGHDT, CDR2 YNNKEL, per germline (reference sequence). CDR3 protein: CASSQVRDRSYEQYF. The CDR3 DNA reads as TGTGCCAGCAGCCAAGTTAGGGACAGGTCCTACGAGCAGTACTTC.

The chain recombines TRBV18 with TRBJ2-3; D is unresolved. V shed 2 bases and J shed 5 bases, with 17 bases lying between them. Germline values: CDR1 KGHSH, CDR2 LQKENI. The CDR3 sequence is 16 residues long. The CDR3 DNA follows: TGTGCCAGCTCACCAGACACCCGGATGGTAAAAGATACGCAGTATTTT. Translated: CASSPDTRMVKDTQYF. The variable domain in full, with the rest retrieved from reference TRBV18 and TRBJ2-3, is NAGVMQNPRHLVRRRGQEARLRCSPMKGHSHVYWYRQLPEEGLKFMVYLQKENIIDESGMPKERFSAEFPKEGPSILRIQQVVRGDSAAYFCASSPDTRMVKDTQYFGPGTRLTVL.

The V and J genes are TRBV11-2 and TRBJ2-2; 8 bases map to TRBD1. This CDR3 contains 16 residues. Germline CDR1 SGHAT, CDR2 FQNNGV. The J segment lost 1 base and the V segment lost 5 bases, leaving 6 bases of the junction unmatched. The CDR3 loop is CASSLRQGRNTGELFF. The CDR3 nucleotides read TGTGCCAGCAGCCTGCGACAGGGGAGGAACACCGGGGAGCTGTTTTTT.

The V gene is TRBV19, the J gene TRBJ2-3, with TRBD2 identical over 8 bases. The trim removed 6 bases at V and 3 bases at J, leaving 5 bases unmatched. Per germline, CDR1 LNHDA and CDR2 SQIVND (reference sequence). This CDR3 has 14 residues. Here the CDR3 DNA reads TGTGCCAGTAGGACAAGCGGGGGAACAGATACGCAGTATTTT. It is translated as CASRTSGGTDTQYF. Combining the CDR3 with reference TRBV19 and TRBJ2-3 gives the whole variable domain DGGITQSPKYLFRKEGQNVTLSCEQNLNHDAMYWYRQDPGQGLRLIYYSQIVNDFQKGDIAEGYSVSREKKESFPLTVTSAQKNPTAFYLCASRTSGGTDTQYFGPGTRLTVL.